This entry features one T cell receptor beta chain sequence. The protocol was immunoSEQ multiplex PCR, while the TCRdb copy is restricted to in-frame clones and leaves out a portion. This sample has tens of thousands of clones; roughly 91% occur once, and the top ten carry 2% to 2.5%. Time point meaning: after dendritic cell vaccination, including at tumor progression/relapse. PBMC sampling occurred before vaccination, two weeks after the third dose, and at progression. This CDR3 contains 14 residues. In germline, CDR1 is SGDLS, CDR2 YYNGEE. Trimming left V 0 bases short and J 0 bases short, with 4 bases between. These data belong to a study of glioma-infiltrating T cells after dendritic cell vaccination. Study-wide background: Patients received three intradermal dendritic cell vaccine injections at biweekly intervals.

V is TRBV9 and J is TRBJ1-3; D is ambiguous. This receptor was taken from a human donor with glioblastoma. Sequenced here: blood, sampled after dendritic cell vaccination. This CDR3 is CASSVESSGNTIYF. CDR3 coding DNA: TGTGCCAGCAGCGTAGAGAGCTCTGGAAACACCATATATTTT. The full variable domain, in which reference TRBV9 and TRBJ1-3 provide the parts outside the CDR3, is DSGVTQTPKHLITATGQRVTLRCSPRSGDLSVYWYQQSLDQGLQFLIQYYNGEERAKGNILERFSAQQFPDLHSELNLSSLELGDSALYFCASSVESSGNTIYFGEGSWLTVV.